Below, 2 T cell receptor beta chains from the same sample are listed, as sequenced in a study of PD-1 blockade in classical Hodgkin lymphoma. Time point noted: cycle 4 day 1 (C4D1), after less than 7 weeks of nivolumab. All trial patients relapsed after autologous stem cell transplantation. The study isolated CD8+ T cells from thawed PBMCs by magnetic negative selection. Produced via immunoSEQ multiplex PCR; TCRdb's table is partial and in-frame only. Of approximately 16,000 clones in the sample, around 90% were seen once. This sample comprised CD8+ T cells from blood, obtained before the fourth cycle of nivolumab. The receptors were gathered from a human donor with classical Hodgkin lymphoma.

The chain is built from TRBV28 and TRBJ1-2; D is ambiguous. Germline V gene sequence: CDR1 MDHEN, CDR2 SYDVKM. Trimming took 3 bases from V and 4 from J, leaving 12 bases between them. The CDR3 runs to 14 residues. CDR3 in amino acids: CASSFPLKTYGYTF. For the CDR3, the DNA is TGTGCCAGCAGTTTTCCCCTGAAAACCTATGGCTACACCTTC.

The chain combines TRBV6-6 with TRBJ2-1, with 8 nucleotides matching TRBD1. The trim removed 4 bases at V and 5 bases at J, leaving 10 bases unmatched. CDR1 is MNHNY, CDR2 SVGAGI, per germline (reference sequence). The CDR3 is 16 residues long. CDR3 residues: CASSLPGQGKNNEQFF. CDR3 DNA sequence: TGTGCCAGCAGTTTACCCGGACAGGGCAAGAACAATGAGCAGTTCTTC.